These 18 T cell receptor beta chains came from one sample sequenced in a study of blood T cell repertoires in COVID-19. The data were produced by immunoSEQ multiplex PCR, yet TCRdb's version contains in-frame clones alone and is incomplete. The sample yields roughly 220,000 clones, more than 80% seen once. Sequenced input: PBMCs or T cells enriched from blood (not recorded which). The source of these receptors is a woman aged 18-35 years in a cohort exposed to, infected with or recovered from COVID-19 (not recorded which).

Concerning this clone itself: Other DNA sequences in this specimen translate into the identical CDR3. The chain uses TRBV7-9 and TRBJ1-1; D gene uncertain. Deletions cut 5 bases from V and 0 bases from J, with 7 bases between. The CDR3 runs to 13 residues. CDR1 SEHNR and CDR2 FQNEAQ come from the germline V gene (reference sequence). CDR3 sequence reads: CASSGQVNTEAFF. The DNA of the CDR3 is TGTGCCAGCAGCGGGCAGGTGAACACTGAAGCTTTCTTT.

J is TRBJ1-4 and V is TRBV5-1; 11 positions match TRBD1. Unmatched junction bases numbered 2, after V lost 3 bases and J lost 7 bases. The CDR3 covers 14 residues. Germline V gives CDR1 SGHRS, CDR2 YFSETQ. CDR3 coding DNA: TGCGCCAGCAGCTCGGACAGGGGGCTTGAAAAACTGTTTTTT. Amino acids: CASSSDRGLEKLFF.

The chain uses TRBV5-1 and TRBJ1-1, with 11 bases aligning to TRBD1. J gave up 4 bases and V 6 bases, and 8 bases lay outside the gene matches. The CDR3 extends over 15 amino acids. In germline, CDR1 is SGHRS, CDR2 YFSETQ. The CDR3 DNA reads TGCGCCAGCACCCTCGGGACAGGGGGTCCCACTGAAGCTTTCTTT. Translation: CASTLGTGGPTEAFF.

The rearrangement uses TRBV27 and TRBJ1-5; 9 bases align to TRBD1. V was clipped by 5 bases and J by 4 bases; unmatched bases: 6. This CDR3 spans 15 amino acids. Germline loops: CDR1 MNHEY, CDR2 SMNVEV (reference sequence). CDR3 coding DNA: TGTGCCAGCAGTCCGCCGGGACAGGGTAATCAGCCCCAGCATTTT. Its protein product is CASSPPGQGNQPQHF.

This clone was counted only a few times. CDR3 bases: TGCGCCAGCAGCTTGGAGGCGGAGGAATCACCCCTCCACTTT. As protein: CASSLEAEESPLHF. The chain combines TRBV5-1 with TRBJ1-6; D uncertain. V dropped 0 bases and J dropped 10 bases, with 11 bases sitting between them. This CDR3 spans 14 amino acids. Germline V gives CDR1 SGHRS, CDR2 YFSETQ.

The rearrangement joins TRBV5-5 to TRBJ1-5, with TRBD1 matching over 9 bases. V gave up 3 bases and J gave up 4 bases; unmatched junction bases: 14. CDR3 length: 18 amino acids. CDR1 SGHKS and CDR2 YYEKEE come from the germline V gene (reference sequence). CDR3 nucleotide sequence: TGTGCCAGCAGCTCCTACGGCCGGGACAGGGAGCATAATCAGCCCCAGCATTTT. This sequence encodes CASSSYGRDREHNQPQHF.

The J gene is TRBJ2-5, the V gene TRBV19, with TRBD2 identical over 7 bases. CDR1 and CDR2 from the germline V gene are LNHDA and SQIVND (reference sequence). V shed 3 bases and J 4 bases; nucleotides not matched to a gene: 2. The CDR3 is 13 amino acids. CDR3 loop: CASSMTSRETQYF. CDR3 DNA sequence: TGTGCCAGTAGTATGACTAGCCGAGAGACCCAGTACTTC.

The rearrangement joins TRBV19 to TRBJ1-1; TRBD1 might be the D (6 bases). Trimming removed 8 bases from V and 1 base from J, with 20 bases in between. The germline V gene encodes CDR1 LNHDA and CDR2 SQIVND (reference sequence). This CDR3 is 16 amino acids long. CDR3 nucleotides: TGTGCCAGTGTACTTCAGCGGGGGGCCGCGAACACTGAAGCTTTCTTT. As protein: CASVLQRGAANTEAFF.

The chain employs TRBV19 and TRBJ2-1; the match to TRBD2 covers 8 bases. CDR3 size: 15 residues. Germline CDR1 and CDR2: LNHDA and SQIVND (reference sequence). Trimming took 1 base from V and 9 from J; bases not matched to a gene: 8. Here the CDR3 DNA reads TGTGCCAGTAGTATAGCGGGAGGGCCTTCCAGTGAGCAGTTCTTC. Protein product: CASSIAGGPSSEQFF. Drawing the rest from reference TRBV19 and TRBJ2-1, the complete variable domain is DGGITQSPKYLFRKEGQNVTLSCEQNLNHDAMYWYRQDPGQGLRLIYYSQIVNDFQKGDIAEGYSVSREKKESFPLTVTSAQKNPTAFYLCASSIAGGPSSEQFFGPGTRLTVL.

J is TRBJ2-7 and V is TRBV4-1; 8 bases fit TRBD1. Germline values: CDR1 MGHRA, CDR2 YSYEKL. The CDR3 contains 15 residues. V lost 2 bases and J lost 0; bases outside the gene matches: 3. CDR3 loop: CASSQTGGSSYEQYF. Here the CDR3 DNA reads TGCGCCAGCAGCCAAACAGGGGGAAGCTCCTACGAGCAGTACTTC.

V usage is TRBV10-3 and J usage is TRBJ1-1; 8 bases fit TRBD1. The V segment lost 1 base and the J segment 0 bases; nucleotides outside the gene matches: 7. The CDR3 totals 17 residues. In germline, CDR1 is ENHRY, CDR2 SYGVKD. CDR3 nucleotide sequence: TGTGCCATCAGTGAGTTCGGGACAGGACATGTGAACACTGAAGCTTTCTTT. It codes for CAISEFGTGHVNTEAFF.

The genes are TRBV9 and TRBJ1-1; no clear D. The V end was cut by 3 bases, the J end by 4 bases, with 22 bases between. Germline V gene data show CDR1 as SGDLS and CDR2 as YYNGEE. This CDR3 is 17 amino acids long. CDR3 sequence reads: CASSAPQRVAMGTEAFF. The CDR3 DNA reads TGTGCCAGCAGCGCCCCCCAGAGGGTGGCCATGGGCACTGAAGCTTTCTTT.

The genes are TRBV6-1 and TRBJ1-2; D is possibly TRBD1 (6 bases). Trimming removed 2 bases from V and 2 bases from J, with 12 bases in between. From germline, CDR1 is MNHNS and CDR2 SASEGT. The CDR3 loop spans 15 amino acids. CDR3 in DNA: TGTGCCAGCAGTGAAATTGACAGGCTGAACTATGGCTACACCTTC. Protein sequence: CASSEIDRLNYGYTF.

This chain joins TRBV11-1 and TRBJ2-1, with 10 bases lining up with TRBD2. The length of the CDR3 is 16 residues. Germline V lookup: CDR1 SGHAT, CDR2 FQDESV (reference sequence). The J segment lost 5 bases and the V segment lost 4 bases, leaving 8 bases of the junction unmatched. The CDR3 coding sequence is TGTGCCAGCAGCTCTCCTAGCGGGAGCCGTAACAATGAGCAGTTCTTC. This gives the protein CASSSPSGSRNNEQFF.

V and J are TRBV5-6 and TRBJ2-7; D remains unclear. The CDR3 runs 14 residues. The germline gives CDR1 SGHDT, CDR2 YYEEEE. Trimming took 2 bases from V and 2 from J, leaving 11 bases between them. CDR3 loop: CASSFISSTYEQYF. The CDR3 DNA is TGTGCCAGCAGCTTTATTAGCAGTACCTACGAGCAGTACTTC.

The chain couples TRBV11-2 to TRBJ2-3; 11 nucleotides match TRBD2. CDR1 SGHAT and CDR2 FQNNGV come from the germline V gene. CDR3 length equals 18 residues. The trim removed 5 bases at V and 4 bases at J, leaving 14 bases unmatched. CDR3 in amino acids: CASSEGGASGRRPDTQYF. CDR3 DNA: TGTGCCAGCAGCGAAGGGGGGGCTAGCGGGAGGAGGCCAGATACGCAGTATTTT.

This clone was counted a single time. The chain employs TRBV19 and TRBJ1-1, with D perhaps TRBD1 (6 bases). V was pared by 8 bases and J by 7 bases, with 14 bases between. Germline V gives CDR1 LNHDA, CDR2 SQIVND (reference sequence). This CDR3 has 12 residues. In nucleotides, the CDR3 is TGTGCCAGTCGACTCAAGGGGGATGAAGCTTTCTTT. Encoded protein: CASRLKGDEAFF.

This chain connects TRBV5-4 to TRBJ1-1; D is possibly TRBD1 (6 bases). Germline V gene data show CDR1 as SGHNT and CDR2 as YYREEE (reference sequence). Trimming stripped 1 base from V and 6 bases from J, with 13 bases between. The CDR3 is 14 residues long. The CDR3 DNA follows: TGTGCCAGCAGCTTGCGACAGGCTGATCCTGAAGCTTTCTTT. It specifies CASSLRQADPEAFF.